Listed below are T cell receptor beta chains from one sample, sequenced in a study of blood T cell repertoires in COVID-19. Assay used: immunoSEQ multiplex PCR; TCRdb lists only in-frame clones, some missing. In the table there are about 200,000 clones, about 88% of which are singletons. Material for sequencing was PBMCs or T cells enriched from blood (not recorded which). The receptor set was obtained from a woman between 25 and 40 years old who had been exposed to COVID-19. CDR3s include the opening cysteine and the closing phenylalanine or tryptophan. D genes are given only for firm matches. Rows may omit the clone size; those that give it use once, few, many or a size class.

d_call: TRBD2
j_call: TRBJ2-7
clone_size: -
v_call: TRBV11-2
cdr3_nt: TGTGCCAGCGAGACGGGGGGGACCTCCTACGAGCAGTACTTC
cdr3_aa: CASETGGTSYEQYF

d_call: -
j_call: TRBJ1-2
clone_size: -
v_call: TRBV10-3
cdr3_nt: TGTGCCATCAGTGGGCAGGCAGGTAGCTACACCTTC
cdr3_aa: CAISGQAGSYTF

d_call: TRBD2
j_call: TRBJ2-3
clone_size: once
v_call: TRBV9
cdr3_nt: TGTGCCAGCAGCGTAAGCGGGGATTACACAGATACGCAGTATTTT
cdr3_aa: CASSVSGDYTDTQYF

d_call: -
j_call: TRBJ2-5
clone_size: -
v_call: TRBV18
cdr3_nt: TGTGCCAGCTCCCCCGACTTAGGTGGTGGAGAGACCCAGTACTTC
cdr3_aa: CASSPDLGGGETQYF

d_call: -
j_call: TRBJ1-1
clone_size: -
v_call: TRBV2
cdr3_nt: TGTGCCAGCGGGCGGACGGGGGTGGGCACTGAAGCTTTCTTT
cdr3_aa: CASGRTGVGTEAFF

d_call: -
j_call: TRBJ1-6
clone_size: -
v_call: TRBV5-1
cdr3_nt: TGCGCCAGCAGCCCAAGGACGGACTTTAATTCACCCCTCCACTTT
cdr3_aa: CASSPRTDFNSPLHF

d_call: -
j_call: TRBJ2-2
clone_size: once
v_call: TRBV7-6
cdr3_nt: TGTGCCAGCAGCTTATCAGCGTCAGCCGGGGAGCTGTTTTTT
cdr3_aa: CASSLSASAGELFF

d_call: -
j_call: TRBJ2-4
clone_size: -
v_call: TRBV7-2
cdr3_nt: TGTGCCAGCAGCTTAGTAACTGACATTCAGTACTTC
cdr3_aa: CASSLVTDIQYF

d_call: TRBD1
j_call: TRBJ2-7
clone_size: -
v_call: TRBV13
cdr3_nt: TGTGCCAGCAGCTCGCCGGTCCGACAGGGGAGTCGACGGGAGCAGTACTTC
cdr3_aa: CASSSPVRQGSRREQYF

d_call: TRBD1
j_call: TRBJ1-5
clone_size: -
v_call: TRBV7-2
cdr3_nt: TGTGCCAGCAGCTTAAGGGGACAGGGGGGGGATCAGCCCCAGCATTTT
cdr3_aa: CASSLRGQGGDQPQHF

d_call: -
j_call: TRBJ2-7
clone_size: few
v_call: TRBV14
cdr3_nt: TGTGCCAGCAGCTACGCCCTGGGGCTCAGGGCCTACGAGCAGTACTTC
cdr3_aa: CASSYALGLRAYEQYF

d_call: TRBD1
j_call: TRBJ1-1
clone_size: -
v_call: TRBV12-3/TRBV12-4
cdr3_nt: TGTGCCAGCAGAGACAGGGGGGACACTGAAGCTTTCTTT
cdr3_aa: CASRDRGDTEAFF

d_call: TRBD1
j_call: TRBJ1-5
clone_size: -
v_call: TRBV4-1
cdr3_nt: TGCGCCAGCAGCCATGGGGGGACAGGGCCCAATCAGCCCCAGCATTTT
cdr3_aa: CASSHGGTGPNQPQHF

d_call: TRBD2
j_call: TRBJ2-4
clone_size: once
v_call: TRBV18
cdr3_nt: TGTGCCAGCTCACCACCTCTAGCGGGGAGCCTAGCCAAAAACATTCAGTACTTC
cdr3_aa: CASSPPLAGSLAKNIQYF

d_call: -
j_call: TRBJ2-7
clone_size: -
v_call: TRBV5-1
cdr3_nt: TGCGCCAGCAGCTCTGACAGAAAACCCTACGAGCAGTACTTC
cdr3_aa: CASSSDRKPYEQYF

d_call: TRBD1
j_call: TRBJ1-6
clone_size: -
v_call: TRBV11-2
cdr3_nt: TGTGCCAGCAGCCATTACAGGGGGAATAATTCACCCCTCCACTTT
cdr3_aa: CASSHYRGNNSPLHF

d_call: -
j_call: TRBJ2-7
clone_size: -
v_call: TRBV9
cdr3_nt: TGTGCCAGCAGCGTGGGAGGCGGCACCTACGAGCAGTACTTC
cdr3_aa: CASSVGGGTYEQYF

d_call: TRBD1
j_call: TRBJ2-5
clone_size: once
v_call: TRBV2
cdr3_nt: TGTGCCGGGAACACTCTACAGGGGGTAGGGGAGACCCAGTACTTC
cdr3_aa: CAGNTLQGVGETQYF

d_call: TRBD1
j_call: TRBJ2-2
clone_size: -
v_call: TRBV19
cdr3_nt: TGTGCCAGTAGGCGGGACAGGGCCACCGGGGAGCTGTTTTTT
cdr3_aa: CASRRDRATGELFF